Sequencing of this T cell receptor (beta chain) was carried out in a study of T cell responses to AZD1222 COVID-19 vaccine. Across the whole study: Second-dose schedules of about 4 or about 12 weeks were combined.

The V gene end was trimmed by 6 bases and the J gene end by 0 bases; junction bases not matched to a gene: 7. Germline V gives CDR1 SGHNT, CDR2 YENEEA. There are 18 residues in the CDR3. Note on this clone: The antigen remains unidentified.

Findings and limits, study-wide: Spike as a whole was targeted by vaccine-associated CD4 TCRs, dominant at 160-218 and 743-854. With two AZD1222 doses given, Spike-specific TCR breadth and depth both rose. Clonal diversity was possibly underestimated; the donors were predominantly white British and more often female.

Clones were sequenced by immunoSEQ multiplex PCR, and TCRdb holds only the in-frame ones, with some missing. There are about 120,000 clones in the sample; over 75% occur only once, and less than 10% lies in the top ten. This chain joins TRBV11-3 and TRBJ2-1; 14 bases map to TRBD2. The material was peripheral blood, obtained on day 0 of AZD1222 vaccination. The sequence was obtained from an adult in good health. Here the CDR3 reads CASSPGTSGSSSYNEQFF. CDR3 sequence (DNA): TGTGCCAGCAGTCCCGGGACTAGCGGGAGTAGCTCCTACAATGAGCAGTTCTTC.